Listed below are T cell receptor beta chains from one sample, sequenced in a study of shared clonotypes between healthy human individuals. The table came from immunoSEQ multiplex PCR; TCRdb's copy has only in-frame clones and leaves some out. The sample consists of 1.5 million to 1.9 million clones, approximately 98% of them appearing once. Sequenced sample: naive CD4+ T cells sorted from blood. The receptors were gathered from a man under 40 in good health. Both conserved end residues are part of each CDR3. Each record gives: J gene, V gene, clone size, D gene, CDR3 protein, CDR3 DNA. D genes are given only for firm matches. Clone size, where shown, is once, few, many, or a class for clones that have expanded.

j_gene: TRBJ1-1
v_gene: TRBV28
abundance: .
d_gene: .
CDR3aa: CASSQGDLGEAFF
CDR3nt: TGTGCCAGTTCTCAAGGGGACCTAGGTGAAGCTTTCTTT

j_gene: TRBJ2-7
v_gene: TRBV10-3
abundance: .
d_gene: TRBD2
CDR3aa: CAISDQLQALAGRSYEQYF
CDR3nt: TGTGCCATCAGTGATCAGTTGCAGGCTTTAGCGGGAAGGTCCTACGAGCAGTACTTC

j_gene: TRBJ2-5
v_gene: TRBV5-6
abundance: .
d_gene: TRBD1
CDR3aa: CASSFSGGETQYF
CDR3nt: TGTGCCAGCAGCTTCTCAGGGGGAGAGACCCAGTACTTC

j_gene: TRBJ1-2
v_gene: TRBV7-2
abundance: .
d_gene: TRBD1
CDR3aa: CASSPTGGHYGYTF
CDR3nt: TGTGCCAGCAGTCCTACAGGGGGCCACTATGGCTACACCTTC

j_gene: TRBJ1-5
v_gene: TRBV6-1
abundance: .
d_gene: .
CDR3aa: CASSRDRSNQPQHF
CDR3nt: TGTGCCAGCAGCCGGGACCGATCTAATCAGCCCCAGCATTTT

j_gene: TRBJ2-2
v_gene: TRBV19
abundance: .
d_gene: TRBD1
CDR3aa: CASIRQGAAAGELFF
CDR3nt: TGTGCCAGTATTCGACAGGGGGCGGCGGCCGGGGAGCTGTTTTTT

j_gene: TRBJ2-1
v_gene: TRBV10-1
abundance: .
d_gene: TRBD2
CDR3aa: CASSESGLAGRDEQFF
CDR3nt: TGCGCCAGCAGTGAGAGCGGGCTAGCGGGACGGGATGAGCAGTTCTTC

j_gene: TRBJ2-7
v_gene: TRBV7-2
abundance: .
d_gene: .
CDR3aa: CASSRKGDPSLGQYF
CDR3nt: TGTGCCAGCAGCAGAAAGGGGGACCCCTCCCTCGGGCAGTACTTC

j_gene: TRBJ2-3
v_gene: TRBV29-1
abundance: .
d_gene: TRBD2
CDR3aa: CSVSPAGLTDTQYF
CDR3nt: TGCAGCGTTAGCCCAGCGGGACTCACAGATACGCAGTATTTT

j_gene: TRBJ2-7
v_gene: TRBV5-1
abundance: .
d_gene: .
CDR3aa: CASSWAMAGYSYEQYF
CDR3nt: TGCGCCAGCAGCTGGGCTATGGCGGGATACTCCTACGAGCAGTACTTC

j_gene: TRBJ2-3
v_gene: TRBV28
abundance: .
d_gene: TRBD2
CDR3aa: CASSSLALAGEGTDTQYF
CDR3nt: TGTGCCAGCAGTTCCCTAGCGCTAGCGGGAGAAGGCACAGATACGCAGTATTTT

j_gene: TRBJ2-1
v_gene: TRBV2
abundance: .
d_gene: .
CDR3aa: CASRGLGVPLYNEQFF
CDR3nt: TGTGCCAGCAGGGGCCTCGGGGTGCCCTTATACAATGAGCAGTTCTTC

j_gene: TRBJ2-1
v_gene: TRBV5-1
abundance: .
d_gene: .
CDR3aa: CASTPAGRRVNEQFF
CDR3nt: TGCGCCAGCACCCCAGCGGGCAGGAGGGTAAATGAGCAGTTCTTC

j_gene: TRBJ2-7
v_gene: TRBV7-2
abundance: .
d_gene: .
CDR3aa: CASRAPGDRRTYEQYF
CDR3nt: TGTGCCAGCAGGGCACCGGGGGATCGACGCACCTACGAGCAGTACTTC

j_gene: TRBJ1-1
v_gene: TRBV29-1
abundance: .
d_gene: .
CDR3aa: CSVEAPVNTEAFF
CDR3nt: TGCAGCGTTGAAGCCCCCGTGAACACTGAAGCTTTCTTT

j_gene: TRBJ1-1
v_gene: TRBV7-2
abundance: .
d_gene: TRBD1
CDR3aa: CASSLLQGATEAFF
CDR3nt: TGTGCCAGCAGCTTATTACAGGGGGCTACTGAAGCTTTCTTT

j_gene: TRBJ1-1
v_gene: TRBV5-1
abundance: .
d_gene: TRBD1
CDR3aa: CASSFTPDRENTEAFF
CDR3nt: TGCGCCAGCAGCTTTACCCCGGACAGGGAGAACACTGAAGCTTTCTTT

j_gene: TRBJ2-1
v_gene: TRBV5-6
abundance: .
d_gene: .
CDR3aa: CASSPPDWPGSYNEQFF
CDR3nt: TGTGCCAGCAGCCCGCCTGATTGGCCAGGCTCCTACAATGAGCAGTTCTTC

j_gene: TRBJ2-1
v_gene: TRBV9
abundance: once
d_gene: .
CDR3aa: CASSAVEPYNEQFF
CDR3nt: TGTGCCAGCAGCGCTGTTGAGCCCTACAATGAGCAGTTCTTC

j_gene: TRBJ2-7
v_gene: TRBV7-9
abundance: .
d_gene: TRBD2
CDR3aa: CASSSIGKAGAYEQYF
CDR3nt: TGTGCCAGCAGCTCGATTGGAAAAGCGGGAGCGTACGAGCAGTACTTC

j_gene: TRBJ1-2
v_gene: TRBV6-6
abundance: .
d_gene: .
CDR3aa: CASSSAGVYGYTF
CDR3nt: TGTGCCAGCAGTTCGGCAGGCGTGTATGGCTACACCTTC

j_gene: TRBJ2-2
v_gene: TRBV5-5
abundance: .
d_gene: TRBD2
CDR3aa: CASSLEPREVNTGELFF
CDR3nt: TGTGCCAGCAGCTTGGAGCCACGGGAGGTTAACACCGGGGAGCTGTTTTTT

j_gene: TRBJ2-1
v_gene: TRBV6-4
abundance: .
d_gene: TRBD2
CDR3aa: CASSDRLAGQQFF
CDR3nt: TGTGCCAGCAGTGACCGACTAGCGGGACAGCAGTTCTTC

j_gene: TRBJ2-3
v_gene: TRBV28
abundance: .
d_gene: .
CDR3aa: CASCVAEFTDTQYF
CDR3nt: TGTGCCAGCTGTGTAGCGGAGTTTACAGATACGCAGTATTTT

j_gene: TRBJ1-2
v_gene: TRBV21-1
abundance: .
d_gene: .
CDR3aa: CASIHLTSVYGYTF
CDR3nt: TGTGCCAGCATCCATTTGACATCTGTCTATGGCTACACCTTC

j_gene: TRBJ1-5
v_gene: TRBV20-1
abundance: .
d_gene: .
CDR3aa: CSATGLEPQHF
CDR3nt: TGCAGTGCCACAGGGTTGGAGCCCCAGCATTTT

j_gene: TRBJ2-1
v_gene: TRBV29-1
abundance: once
d_gene: .
CDR3aa: CSVAEDSYNEQFF
CDR3nt: TGCAGCGTTGCAGAGGACAGTTACAATGAGCAGTTCTTC

j_gene: TRBJ1-2
v_gene: TRBV7-9
abundance: .
d_gene: .
CDR3aa: CASSPGRGGYGYTF
CDR3nt: TGTGCCAGCAGCCCGGGCCGGGGGGGATATGGCTACACCTTC

j_gene: TRBJ1-1
v_gene: TRBV6-5
abundance: .
d_gene: .
CDR3aa: CASRREWNTEAFF
CDR3nt: TGTGCCAGCAGGAGGGAGTGGAACACTGAAGCTTTCTTT

j_gene: TRBJ2-1
v_gene: TRBV2
abundance: .
d_gene: .
CDR3aa: CASSEVGAHEQFF
CDR3nt: TGTGCCAGCAGTGAAGTGGGAGCCCATGAGCAGTTCTTC

j_gene: TRBJ2-7
v_gene: TRBV7-9
abundance: .
d_gene: .
CDR3aa: CASSLGTGGEQYF
CDR3nt: TGTGCCAGCAGCTTAGGCACCGGGGGCGAGCAGTACTTC

j_gene: TRBJ2-3
v_gene: TRBV9
abundance: .
d_gene: .
CDR3aa: CASSVGGGYTDTQYF
CDR3nt: TGTGCCAGCAGCGTAGGGGGCGGCTACACAGATACGCAGTATTTT

j_gene: TRBJ1-5
v_gene: TRBV7-8
abundance: .
d_gene: TRBD1
CDR3aa: CASSQDRDQPQHF
CDR3nt: TGTGCCAGCAGCCAGGACAGGGATCAGCCCCAGCATTTT

j_gene: TRBJ2-3
v_gene: TRBV7-6
abundance: .
d_gene: TRBD2
CDR3aa: CASSGSAGDNTDTQYF
CDR3nt: TGTGCCAGCAGCGGGAGCGCGGGAGACAATACAGATACGCAGTATTTT

j_gene: TRBJ2-6
v_gene: TRBV6-5
abundance: .
d_gene: .
CDR3aa: CASSRPGSGANVLTF
CDR3nt: TGTGCCAGCAGCCGCCCAGGGAGTGGGGCCAACGTCCTGACTTTC

j_gene: TRBJ1-2
v_gene: TRBV10-1
abundance: once
d_gene: .
CDR3aa: CASSESKGGRGYTF
CDR3nt: TGCGCCAGCAGTGAGTCGAAGGGGGGGCGAGGCTACACCTTC

j_gene: TRBJ2-7
v_gene: TRBV4-1
abundance: .
d_gene: .
CDR3aa: CASSQARGDPYEQYF
CDR3nt: TGCGCCAGCAGCCAGGCCCGCGGGGACCCCTACGAGCAGTACTTC

j_gene: TRBJ2-1
v_gene: TRBV9
abundance: .
d_gene: TRBD2
CDR3aa: CASSVGLAGVHEQFF
CDR3nt: TGTGCCAGCAGCGTAGGACTAGCGGGAGTACATGAGCAGTTCTTC

j_gene: TRBJ2-3
v_gene: TRBV5-6
abundance: .
d_gene: .
CDR3aa: CASSGGQSTDTQYF
CDR3nt: TGTGCCAGCAGCGGGGGACAAAGCACAGATACGCAGTATTTT

j_gene: TRBJ2-3
v_gene: TRBV2
abundance: .
d_gene: TRBD2
CDR3aa: CASSFPGGSPDTQYF
CDR3nt: TGTGCCAGCAGCTTCCCGGGAGGGAGCCCAGATACGCAGTATTTT

j_gene: TRBJ2-3
v_gene: TRBV2
abundance: .
d_gene: TRBD2
CDR3aa: CASSTGLAGGSTDTQYF
CDR3nt: TGTGCCAGCAGTACGGGACTAGCGGGAGGGAGCACAGATACGCAGTATTTT

j_gene: TRBJ1-2
v_gene: TRBV11-2
abundance: .
d_gene: .
CDR3aa: CASSRKGLIYGYTF
CDR3nt: TGTGCCAGCAGCCGAAAGGGTTTAATCTATGGCTACACCTTC

j_gene: TRBJ2-1
v_gene: TRBV5-1
abundance: .
d_gene: .
CDR3aa: CASSPRRSSYNEQFF
CDR3nt: TGCGCCAGCAGCCCCCGGAGGAGCTCCTACAATGAGCAGTTCTTC

j_gene: TRBJ2-7
v_gene: TRBV7-8
abundance: .
d_gene: .
CDR3aa: CASSLVQRWEQYF
CDR3nt: TGTGCCAGCAGCTTAGTTCAGAGGTGGGAGCAGTACTTC

j_gene: TRBJ2-2
v_gene: TRBV28
abundance: .
d_gene: .
CDR3aa: CATRDLELFF
CDR3nt: TGTGCCACCCGGGACTTGGAGCTGTTTTTT

j_gene: TRBJ1-5
v_gene: TRBV28
abundance: .
d_gene: TRBD1
CDR3aa: CASRPGTGNQPQHF
CDR3nt: TGTGCCAGCAGACCCGGGACAGGAAATCAGCCCCAGCATTTT

j_gene: TRBJ2-5
v_gene: TRBV2
abundance: .
d_gene: TRBD2
CDR3aa: CASREGGETQYF
CDR3nt: TGTGCCAGCCGGGAGGGTGGGGAGACCCAGTACTTC

j_gene: TRBJ2-2
v_gene: TRBV6-6
abundance: .
d_gene: .
CDR3aa: CASSYVTGNTGELFF
CDR3nt: TGTGCCAGCAGTTACGTAACAGGAAACACCGGGGAGCTGTTTTTT

j_gene: TRBJ2-1
v_gene: TRBV7-3
abundance: .
d_gene: TRBD2
CDR3aa: CASSPLPGGSSYNEQFF
CDR3nt: TGTGCCAGCAGCCCCCTACCGGGCGGGAGCTCCTACAATGAGCAGTTCTTC

j_gene: TRBJ1-5
v_gene: TRBV4-3
abundance: few
d_gene: .
CDR3aa: CASSHHCKDGGGGQPQHF
CDR3nt: TGCGCCAGCAGCCACCACTGTAAGGACGGCGGTGGTGGACAGCCCCAGCATTTT

j_gene: TRBJ2-1
v_gene: TRBV10-3
abundance: .
d_gene: TRBD2
CDR3aa: CAISVGTSVSNEQFF
CDR3nt: TGTGCCATCAGTGTGGGGACTAGCGTATCCAATGAGCAGTTCTTC

j_gene: TRBJ2-1
v_gene: TRBV11-2
abundance: .
d_gene: TRBD2
CDR3aa: CASSFTSAVINEQFF
CDR3nt: TGTGCCAGCAGCTTCACTAGCGCGGTAATCAATGAGCAGTTCTTC

j_gene: TRBJ2-3
v_gene: TRBV28
abundance: .
d_gene: TRBD2
CDR3aa: CASSSTSGRSDTQYF
CDR3nt: TGTGCCAGCAGCTCGACTAGCGGGAGATCAGATACGCAGTATTTT